This TCR beta chain is drawn from a study of radiotherapy plus CTLA-4 blockade in lung cancer. Across the whole study: For approximately 19% of patients, objective responses occurred, and roughly 31% had disease control. Study-wide points: Peripheral blood showed expansion of tumor-derived TCR clones after radiotherapy and ipilimumab.

This clone was observed once. The antigen remains undetermined. Using immunoSEQ multiplex PCR, the repertoire was profiled, and TCRdb retains in-frame clones only, with some absent. The repertoire holds tens of thousands of clones, with around 77% as singletons. Germline CDR1 SGDLS, CDR2 YYNGEE. CDR3 length equals 15 residues. V dropped 1 base and J dropped 0; count of bases not matched to a gene: 1. The chain links TRBV9 to TRBJ2-3, with 8 bases identical to TRBD2. The clonotype was recovered from a human donor with non-small cell lung cancer whose response to radiotherapy plus ipilimumab could not be evaluated. The source material was peripheral blood, sampled from a patient treated with radiotherapy plus ipilimumab. The CDR3 loop is CASSVLAGSTDTQYF. Here the CDR3 DNA reads TGTGCCAGCAGCGTACTAGCGGGTAGCACAGATACGCAGTATTTT.